A single sample is the source of the 15 T cell receptor beta chains below, sequenced in a study of T cell repertoires in cytomegalovirus infection. Their antigens are not known. TCRdb fed the reads into MiXCR, producing one record per CDR3 protein. Here the sample spans about 570,000 distinct CDR3 sequences, roughly 43% being singletons. Here the sequenced sample was cultured PBMCs, taken from culture after CMV antigen stimulation. The receptors come from a human donor in good health (CMV status not recorded). Some clones in this sample may be carry-over from other donors' samples.

The chain joins TRBV27 to TRBJ2-2; D remains ambiguous. This CDR3 has 15 residues. V lost 3 bases to trimming and J lost 2 bases, with 10 bases between them. Germline CDR1 is MNHEY and CDR2 is SMNVEV (reference sequence). CDR3 region: CASSFVYLNTGELFF. The CDR3 nucleotides read TGTGCCAGCAGTTTTGTCTACCTCAACACCGGGGAGCTGTTTTTT.

This clonotype came up a few times. The chain is built from TRBV6-5 and TRBJ2-1; D tentatively fits TRBD1 or TRBD2 (5 bases each). The length of the CDR3 is 14 residues. The ends were cut back, 4 bases at V and 8 bases at J, with 15 bases in the middle. In germline, CDR1 is MNHEY, CDR2 SVGAGI. CDR3: CASSWDARGDEQFF. The CDR3 DNA sequence: TGTGCCAGCAGTTGGGACGCCCGGGGCGATGAGCAGTTCTTC.

The J gene is TRBJ2-3, the V gene TRBV11-3; no reliable D call. The V end was cut by 1 base, the J end by 6 bases, with 17 bases between. The CDR3 has 16 amino acids. The germline gives CDR1 SGHNT, CDR2 YENEEA. CDR3 DNA: TGTGCCAGCAGCTTAGGTCGCCGGGCCTATAGGGATACGCAGTATTTT. Its translation: CASSLGRRAYRDTQYF.

For the CDR3, the DNA is TGTGCCAGCTCACCACCCCAGCGGATAGGCTACGAGCAGTACTTC. Its translation: CASSPPQRIGYEQYF. This chain links TRBV18 with TRBJ2-7; D is possibly TRBD2 (5 bases). Trimming took off 0 bases at V and 3 bases at J, with 12 bases between the two ends. The CDR3 consists of 15 residues. Germline V gene sequence: CDR1 KGHSH, CDR2 LQKENI.

Regarding this clonotype: The junction departs from germline at one end; a sequencing error may be responsible. The V call is TRBV12-3 or TRBV12-4, the J call TRBJ1-5; D unresolved. The CDR3 runs 14 residues. The CDR3 sequence: CASSSAAGNQPQHF. The CDR3 nucleotides read TGTGCCAGCAGTTCTGCCGCAGGCAACCAGCCCCAGCATTTT.

This clonotype was observed many times. The chain couples TRBV7-2 to TRBJ2-3; tentatively, D is TRBD2 (6 bases). Germline V lookup: CDR1 SGHTA, CDR2 FQGNSA. V was trimmed by 3 bases and J by 0 bases, leaving 7 bases between them. The CDR3 loop spans 14 amino acids. CDR3 nucleotide sequence: TGTGCCAGCAGCTTCGGGGGTAGCACAGATACGCAGTATTTT. The encoded protein is CASSFGGSTDTQYF.

This chain connects TRBV7-9 to TRBJ2-7, with D perhaps matching TRBD1 or TRBD2 (5 bases each). Trimming removed 5 bases at V and 5 bases at J, with 13 bases between. Germline CDR1 reads SEHNR; CDR2 reads FQNEAQ (reference sequence). This CDR3 is built from 13 residues. The CDR3 loop is CASSIGTSDEQYF. In DNA form, the CDR3 reads TGTGCCAGCAGCATAGGGACGTCAGACGAGCAGTACTTC. The whole variable domain, filled in from reference TRBV7-9 and TRBJ2-7, reads DTGVSQNPRHKITKRGQNVTFRCDPISEHNRLYWYRQTLGQGPEFLTYFQNEAQLEKSRLLSDRFSAERPKGSFSTLEIQRTEQGDSAMYLCASSIGTSDEQYFGPGTRLTVT.

This clonotype was seen a few times. The V call is TRBV7-2, the J call TRBJ1-5; tentatively, D is TRBD1 (5 bases). V gave up 5 bases and J gave up 5 bases, with 13 bases separating them. Germline V gene data show CDR1 as SGHTA and CDR2 as FQGNSA. The CDR3 is made up of 14 amino acids. The CDR3 DNA reads as TGTGCCAGCAGCCCCGGGGCAGGCGATCAGCCCCAGCATTTT. As protein: CASSPGAGDQPQHF.

This sequence joins TRBV19 and TRBJ1-1; unclear D gene. This CDR3 has 14 residues. Trimming cost V 8 bases and J 0 bases, with 13 bases left between them. Germline CDR1 reads LNHDA; CDR2 reads SQIVND (reference sequence). This CDR3 is CASRGYTMNTEAFF. The CDR3 coding sequence is TGTGCCAGTCGAGGGTACACAATGAACACTGAAGCTTTCTTT.

This clonotype was detected once. J is TRBJ2-7 and V is TRBV3-1; 11 nucleotides agree with TRBD2. The CDR3 has 14 residues. Unmatched junction bases numbered 2, after V lost 0 bases and J lost 7 bases. Germline V lookup: CDR1 LGHDT, CDR2 YNNKEL (reference sequence). DNA of the CDR3: TGTGCCAGCAGCCAAGAGGCTAGCGGGGGGGAGCAGTACTTC. It codes for CASSQEASGGEQYF.

The chain has TRBV2 and TRBJ2-1; 10 bases map to TRBD2. Per the germline V gene, CDR1 is SNHLY and CDR2 is FYNNEI. V lost 6 bases and J lost 2; bases outside the gene matches: 7. The length of the CDR3 is 16 residues. CDR3 sequence (DNA): TGTGCCAGCAGACCTCCGGGACTAGCGACCTACAATGAGCAGTTCTTC. Protein sequence: CASRPPGLATYNEQFF.

This chain uses TRBV12-3 or TRBV12-4 with TRBJ2-1; possible D gene TRBD1, 5 bases. The CDR3 is 13 residues long. Trimming took off 6 bases at V and 7 bases at J, with 13 bases between the two ends. The CDR3 spells CASSRWGENEQFF. CDR3 bases: TGTGCCAGCAGCCGCTGGGGCGAAAATGAGCAGTTCTTC.

This rearrangement joins TRBV6-1 to TRBJ2-5, with D tentatively TRBD1 (5 bases). Per germline, CDR1 MNHNS and CDR2 SASEGT. Trimming left V 5 bases short and J 2 bases short, with 12 bases between. There are 14 residues in the CDR3. CDR3 sequence: CASSKGAIQETQYF. For the CDR3, the DNA is TGTGCCAGCAGTAAAGGGGCGATACAAGAGACCCAGTACTTC.

The J gene is TRBJ1-1, the V gene TRBV12-3 or TRBV12-4, with 9 bases lining up with TRBD1. The J segment lost 11 bases and the V segment lost 6 bases, leaving 7 bases of the junction unmatched. The CDR3 has 12 residues. The CDR3 region is CASSWTGERAFF. CDR3 DNA: TGTGCCAGCAGCTGGACAGGGGAACGGGCTTTCTTT.

This clonotype was detected only a few times. The chain recombines TRBV7-2 with TRBJ2-1, with D perhaps given as TRBD1 or TRBD2 (5 bases each). CDR1 is SGHTA, CDR2 FQGNSA, per germline. V dropped 3 bases and J dropped 10 bases, with 13 bases sitting between them. The CDR3 contains 13 residues. CDR3: CASSLGPAWEQFF. DNA for the CDR3: TGTGCCAGCAGCTTGGGACCGGCGTGGGAGCAGTTCTTC.